This T cell receptor (beta chain) was identified in a study of CD8 T cells in ankylosing spondylitis. The CDR3 is 13 amino acids. Germline loops: CDR1 DFQATT, CDR2 SNEGSKA (reference sequence). V was pared by 6 bases and J by 1 base, with 12 bases between. One entry per CDR3 protein results from TCRdb running MiXCR on the 5' RACE reads. The repertoire holds 90,000 to 120,000 distinct CDR3 sequences, with around 24% as singletons. Sample: synovial fluid, either unsorted or a sorted T cell fraction (not recorded which). The chain couples TRBV20-1 to TRBJ1-1; D is possibly TRBD1 (6 bases). This receptor was identified in a male donor with ankylosing spondylitis. CDR3 loop: CSAPRGANTEAFF. CDR3 DNA sequence: TGCAGTGCCCCCCGGGGGGCGAACACTGAAGCTTTCTTT.